Each of the 24 T cell receptor delta chains below was sequenced from the same sample in a study of gamma-delta T cells after stem cell transplantation. TCRdb reprocessed the RT-PCR reads through CATT. This sample has about 3,400 delta-chain clones, with 16% found just once. Sequencing was done on a sample of gamma-delta T cells. The receptors stem from a human donor. It is not recorded whose cells these are; they may come from a transplant donor.

This clone was detected only a few times. The chain employs TRDV1 and TRDJ2, with 9 bases that match TRDD3. This CDR3 contains 22 residues. V gave up 1 base and J gave up 3 bases; unmatched junction bases: 21. Germline CDR1 and CDR2: TSWWSYY and QGS. Written as DNA, the CDR3 is TGTGCTCTTGGGGAACCCCATCAATTCCGTTTTCTGGGGATACGGCTGACAGCACAACTCTTCTTT. This gives the protein CALGEPHQFRFLGIRLTAQLFF.

The CDR3: CACDALLGDLPTMYTDKLIF. The DNA of the CDR3 is TGTGCCTGTGACGCCCTACTGGGGGACCTTCCCACTATGTACACCGATAAACTCATCTTT. The J gene is TRDJ1, the V gene TRDV2, with 9 bases identical to TRDD3. The ends lost 3 bases at V and 0 bases at J; junction bases unmatched: 19. Germline assignment: CDR1 GEAIGNYY and CDR2 EKD. The CDR3 has 20 amino acids.

This chain joins TRDV2 and TRDJ1; no clear D gene. The CDR3 covers 18 residues. Per the germline V gene, CDR1 is GEAIGNYY and CDR2 is EKD. V gave up 0 bases and J gave up 0 bases, with 19 bases separating them. CDR3 sequence (DNA): TGTGCCTGTGACACCGTGGCCCCGCGGACGGCATACACCGATAAACTCATCTTT. It is translated as CACDTVAPRTAYTDKLIF.

The chain carries TRDV2 and TRDJ1, with 11 bases matching TRDD3. Per germline, CDR1 GEAIGNYY and CDR2 EKD. Trimming removed 0 bases from V and 0 bases from J; junction bases left unmatched: 14. The CDR3 length is 20 residues. The CDR3 DNA is TGTGCCTGTGACACCCTTCCTACGTTGGGGGATACGTGTGACACCGATAAACTCATCTTT. Its protein product is CACDTLPTLGDTCDTDKLIF.

With respect to this clone: It differs at one base from a far larger clone, so likely a read error. The chain recombines TRDV2 with TRDJ1; 13 bases agree with TRDD3. There are 20 residues in the CDR3. Trimming removed 1 base from V and 0 bases from J; junction bases left unmatched: 13. The V gene's germline CDR1 is GEAIGNYY and CDR2 EKD. CDR3 sequence (DNA): TGTGCCTGTGACACAGTCCAACTGGGGGATACGCCTCTTTACACCGATAAACTCATCTTT. As protein: CACDTVQLGDTPLYTDKLIF.

This clone turned up a few times. The rearrangement uses TRDV2 and TRDJ1, with a possible D match to TRDD3 (6 bases). CDR1 and CDR2 from the germline V gene are GEAIGNYY and EKD. V was cut by 3 bases and J by 0 bases, with 19 bases left in between. This CDR3 is 17 amino acids long. The CDR3 protein is CACDSAGIDIYTDKLIF. DNA of the CDR3: TGTGCCTGTGACTCCGCTGGGATAGACATATACACCGATAAACTCATCTTT.

About this clone itself: A far more abundant clone sits one base away, making this likely a read error. This sequence joins TRDV2 and TRDJ1; 13 bases line up with TRDD3. This CDR3 has 20 residues. J was trimmed by 0 bases and V by 1 base; bases with no gene match: 13. The germline gives CDR1 GEAIGNYY, CDR2 EKD. The CDR3 sequence is CACDTVRLGDTSLYTDKLIF. CDR3 sequence (DNA): TGTGCCTGTGACACAGTCCGACTGGGGGATACGTCTCTTTACACCGATAAACTCATCTTT.

This clone was seen more than once but under ten times. Given a far larger clone just one base away, this is likely a sequencing read error. Other DNA sequences within the sample encode an identical CDR3. The chain recombines TRDV2 with TRDJ1, with 8 bases fitting TRDD3. The CDR3 covers 17 residues. Germline values: CDR1 GEAIGNYY, CDR2 EKD. CDR3 sequence reads: CACDPLGETRYTDKLIF. The CDR3 DNA reads TGTGCCTGTGACCCCCTGGGGGAGACAAGGTACACCGATAAACTCATCTTC.

Within the sample, this clone is large (0.1 to 1%). The same CDR3 is also encoded by other DNA sequences in this sample. The chain recombines TRDV2 with TRDJ1; 10 bases are a match to TRDD3. With V trimmed by 0 bases and J by 0 bases, 12 bases remained unmatched. CDR1 is GEAIGNYY and CDR2 is EKD in the germline V gene. The CDR3 spans 19 residues. CDR3 residues: CACDTVRTGGSRYTDKLIF. CDR3 sequence (DNA): TGTGCCTGTGACACCGTTCGTACTGGGGGATCTAGGTACACCGATAAACTCATCTTT.

As concerns this clone: An end of the junction differs from the germline gene, which may be a read error. The same CDR3 also results from other DNA sequences found in this sample. The chain recombines TRDV2 with TRDJ1, with D unclear. The germline gives CDR1 GEAIGNYY, CDR2 EKD. This CDR3 has 13 amino acids. The CDR3 spells CACSPLRLDKLIF. CDR3 sequence (DNA): TGTGCCTGTTCACCACTGCGCCTCGATAAACTCATATTT.

This clone was seen a few times. The J gene is TRDJ2, the V gene TRDV2; a weak D match, TRDD3 (6 bases). The V end was cut by 0 bases, the J end by 0 bases, with 13 bases between. Per germline, CDR1 GEAIGNYY and CDR2 EKD. The CDR3 sequence is 17 residues long. CDR3 nucleotide sequence: TGTGCCTGTGACACCGCCGGGGGGACTGCTTTGACAGCACAACTCTTCTTT. Translated: CACDTAGGTALTAQLFF.

By share, this clone counts as large. At the DNA level, this CDR3 is encoded by other sequences in the same sample as well. This chain connects TRDV2 to TRDJ1; D uncertain. V was pared by 0 bases and J by 0 bases, with 16 bases between. The CDR3 is 17 amino acids. Per the germline V gene, CDR1 is GEAIGNYY and CDR2 is EKD. The CDR3 loop is CACDTVRSTPYTDKLIF. CDR3 sequence (DNA): TGTGCCTGTGACACCGTAAGGAGTACGCCGTACACCGATAAACTCATCTTT.

In its sample, this clone is large. The chain combines TRDV2 with TRDJ1; 9 nucleotides match TRDD3. CDR3 length: 19 amino acids. CDR1 and CDR2 (germline): GEAIGNYY, EKD. With 0 bases clipped from V and 0 bases from J, the junction kept 13 bases outside the gene matches. The CDR3 sequence: CACDTVSSSDWGNTDKLIF. In DNA, the CDR3 is TGTGCCTGTGACACCGTATCCTCCAGCGACTGGGGGAACACCGATAAACTCATCTTT.

This clone was observed a handful of times. This chain links TRDV2 with TRDJ3, with D possibly being TRDD3 (5 bases). Trimming cost V 0 bases and J 0 bases, with 17 bases left between them. Looked up from germline, CDR1 is GEAIGNYY and CDR2 is EKD. CDR3 length: 20 residues. The CDR3 region is CACDTAGGLLSSWDTRQMFF. The CDR3 DNA is TGTGCCTGTGACACCGCGGGGGGGCTTCTTAGCTCCTGGGACACCCGACAGATGTTTTTC.

This clone was counted only a few times. This may stem from a read error, because a much larger clone lies one nucleotide away. The V call is TRDV2, the J call TRDJ1; TRDD3 matches at 7 bases. The V and J ends lost 0 bases and 3 bases, in that order; junction bases with no gene match: 12. CDR1 is GEAIGNYY and CDR2 is EKD in the germline V gene. The CDR3 contains 17 residues. DNA for the CDR3: TGTGCCTGTGACACCGTGACTGGGGATCCCACCTCCGATAAACTCATCTTT. Translated, it gives CACDTVTGDPTSDKLIF.

This clone was picked up a small number of times. The protein TCRdb gives is from a much larger clone and does not agree with this DNA's translation at residue 6, likely a read error; the protein shown here comes from the DNA. CDR3 nucleotide sequence: TGTGCCTGTGAGGCCCCCCTACGGGACACCGATAAACTCATCTTT. As protein: CACEAPLRDTDKLIF. This sequence joins TRDV2 and TRDJ1, with TRDD2 as a possible D gene (5 bases). V lost 4 bases, J lost 0 bases, and 14 bases lay in between. Germline V lookup: CDR1 GEAIGNYY, CDR2 EKD. The CDR3 covers 15 residues.

This clone turned up a few times. A much bigger clone sits one base away, suggesting this may be a read error. The rearrangement links TRDV2 to TRDJ3; TRDD3 aligns across 11 bases. This CDR3 has 22 residues. V gave up 1 base and J gave up 0 bases; unmatched junction bases: 13. The germline gives CDR1 GEAIGNYY, CDR2 EKD. CDR3 loop: CACDTPNSGGYHSSWDTRQMFF. The CDR3 DNA reads as TGTGCCTGTGACACTCCCAACTCTGGGGGATACCACAGCTCCTGGGACACCCGACAGATGTTTTTC.

V is TRDV2 and J is TRDJ1; 12 positions match TRDD3. The junction had 13 bases not matched to a gene; V was cut back by 3 bases and J by 0 bases. This CDR3 region has 19 residues. Germline CDR1 GEAIGNYY, CDR2 EKD. CDR3 amino acids: CACDPLETGGYLYTDKLIF. The CDR3 DNA reads as TGTGCCTGTGACCCCCTCGAGACTGGGGGATACTTGTACACCGATAAACTCATCTTT.

Details on this clone: This likely traces to a read error, being one base from a far larger clone. Other DNA sequences from this sample encode an identical CDR3 as well. The chain couples TRDV2 to TRDJ1; tentatively, D is TRDD3 (7 bases). Germline lookup yields CDR1 GEAIGNYY and CDR2 EKD. The V end was cut by 7 bases, the J end by 4 bases, with 21 bases between. The CDR3 spans 15 residues. The CDR3 here is CACDAMGINSDKLIF. The CDR3 DNA reads TGTGCCTGCGACGCGATGGGGATAAATAGCGATAAACTCATCTTT.

The J gene is TRDJ3, the V gene TRDV2; 11 nucleotides align to TRDD3. Germline assignment: CDR1 GEAIGNYY and CDR2 EKD. Germline trimming cut 0 bases from V and 0 bases from J; bases unmatched to any gene: 6. CDR3 size: 20 residues. The CDR3 loop is CACDTGELGDSSWDTRQMFF. In DNA, the CDR3 is TGTGCCTGTGACACCGGGGAACTGGGGGATAGCTCCTGGGACACCCGACAGATGTTTTTC.

The chain uses TRDV2 and TRDJ1; tentative D call: TRDD3 (6 bases). Trimming left V 0 bases short and J 0 bases short, with 16 bases between. The CDR3 has 17 residues. Germline V lookup: CDR1 GEAIGNYY, CDR2 EKD. The CDR3 DNA reads TGTGCCTGTGACACCGTGGTGGGGGCCCCGTACACCGATAAACTCATCTTT. Protein: CACDTVVGAPYTDKLIF.

Details on this clone: Because the CDR3's place on the DNA is in doubt, the DNA is left out and the CDR3 is given as listed by TCRdb. The gene calls are TRAV29/DV5 and TRDJ1; TRDD3, the table's D call, was not compared with the DNA. The CDR3 has 23 amino acids, counting both end residues. CDR1 and CDR2 from the germline V gene are NSMFDY and ISSIKDK. CDR3 sequence: CSVLLCSKPACLGDTIGTDKLIF.

Note on this clone: Other DNA sequences in the same sample also yield this CDR3. This chain uses TRDV2 with TRDJ1; 9 bases agree with TRDD3. Trimming cost V 3 bases and J 0 bases; bases outside gene matches: 7. Germline V gene lookup returns CDR1 GEAIGNYY and CDR2 EKD. The length of the CDR3 is 16 residues. The CDR3 reads CACDPLGDQYTDKLIF. In DNA form, the CDR3 reads TGTGCCTGTGACCCACTGGGGGACCAGTACACCGATAAACTCATCTTT.

As regards this clone: The same CDR3 also results from other DNA sequences found in this sample. The rearrangement uses TRDV2 and TRDJ3; a weak D match, TRDD3 (6 bases). CDR3 length: 18 residues. The germline V gene has CDR1 GEAIGNYY and CDR2 EKD. V lost 1 base and J 0 bases, leaving 12 bases between the germline ends. DNA for the CDR3: TGTGCCTGTGACACGGGGGACCCCAGCTCCTGGGACACCCGACAGATGTTTTTC. It yields the protein CACDTGDPSSWDTRQMFF.